Below, 4 T cell receptor beta chains from the same sample are listed, as sequenced in a study of shared clonotypes between healthy human individuals. Here immunoSEQ multiplex PCR was the method, and the copy in TCRdb shows in-frame clones only, minus some. The sample comprises over a million clones, 75% to 80% of which are singletons, and under 0.65% rests with the top ten. Specimen: memory CD4+ T cells from PBMCs. The subset was: CD45RA-negative fraction. Receptors were obtained from a man between 18 and 35 years old in good health. Some clones in this sample may be carry-over from other donors' samples.

Concerning this clone itself: This CDR3 is also generated by other DNA sequences in the sample. The chain combines TRBV5-1 with TRBJ2-7; 10 bases are a match to TRBD2. V lost 0 bases to trimming and J lost 7 bases; unmatched junction nucleotides: 7. Germline CDR1 and CDR2: SGHRS and YFSETQ. The CDR3 runs 15 residues. DNA of the CDR3: TGCGCCAGCAGCTTGGGTCTAGCGGGAGTAGGGGAGCAGTACTTC. Translation: CASSLGLAGVGEQYF.

The CDR3 nucleotides read TGTGCCAGCAGCTCCACGCCCATAAATCCGGGACAGGGTTACGAGCAGTACTTC. Translating gives CASSSTPINPGQGYEQYF. The rearrangement links TRBV7-6 to TRBJ2-7; 9 nucleotides match TRBD1. The trim removed 4 bases at V and 4 bases at J, leaving 17 bases unmatched. The length of the CDR3 is 18 residues. Looked up from germline, CDR1 is SGHVS and CDR2 is FNYEAQ.

The sample holds one count of this clone. The chain has TRBV11-3 and TRBJ2-1; TRBD1 agrees at 9 bases. Trimming took 5 bases from V and 2 from J; bases not matched to a gene: 4. The CDR3 loop spans 15 amino acids. The germline gives CDR1 SGHNT, CDR2 YENEEA. The CDR3 here is CASSARTGAYNEQFF. The CDR3 DNA sequence: TGTGCCAGCAGCGCACGGACAGGGGCCTACAATGAGCAGTTCTTC.

V gene TRBV4-1 combines with J gene TRBJ2-7; weak D call: TRBD1 (5 bases). Germline CDR1 is MGHRA and CDR2 is YSYEKL. The CDR3 length is 17 residues. The V and J ends lost 1 base and 4 bases respectively, with 20 bases between them. The CDR3, as DNA: TGCGCCAGCAGCCAAGTTCTGTCCGCAGGGTCTAGGTACGAGCAGTACTTC. This codes for CASSQVLSAGSRYEQYF.